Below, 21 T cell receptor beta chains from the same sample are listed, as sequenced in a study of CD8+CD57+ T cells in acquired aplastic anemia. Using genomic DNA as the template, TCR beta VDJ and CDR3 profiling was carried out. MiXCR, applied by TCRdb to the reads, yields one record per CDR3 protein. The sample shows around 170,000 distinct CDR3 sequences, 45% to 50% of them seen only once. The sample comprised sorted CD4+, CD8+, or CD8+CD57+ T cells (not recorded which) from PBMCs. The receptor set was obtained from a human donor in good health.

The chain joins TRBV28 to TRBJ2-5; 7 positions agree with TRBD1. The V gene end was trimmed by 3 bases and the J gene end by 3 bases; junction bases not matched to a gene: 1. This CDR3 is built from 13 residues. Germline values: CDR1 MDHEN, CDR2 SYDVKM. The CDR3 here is CASSLTGKETQYF. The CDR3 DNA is TGTGCCAGCAGTTTGACAGGGAAAGAGACCCAGTACTTC. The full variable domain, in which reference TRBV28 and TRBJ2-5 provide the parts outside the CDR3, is DVKVTQSSRYLVKRTGEKVFLECVQDMDHENMFWYRQDPGLGLRLIYFSYDVKMKEKGDIPEGYSVSREKKERFSLILESASTNQTSMYLCASSLTGKETQYFGPGTRLLVL.

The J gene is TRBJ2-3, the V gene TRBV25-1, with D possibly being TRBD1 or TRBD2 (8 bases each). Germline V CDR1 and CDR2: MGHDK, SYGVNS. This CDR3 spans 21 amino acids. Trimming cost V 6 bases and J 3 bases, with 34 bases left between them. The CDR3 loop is CASSPLLAGGWAGGGTDTQYF. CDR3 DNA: TGTGCCAGCAGCCCTTTGCTGGCAGGGGGCTGGGCGGGAGGAGGAACAGATACGCAGTATTTT.

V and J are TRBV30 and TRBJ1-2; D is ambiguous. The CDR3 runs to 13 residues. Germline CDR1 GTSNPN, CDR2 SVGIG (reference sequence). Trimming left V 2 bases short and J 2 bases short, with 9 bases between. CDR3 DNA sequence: TGTGCCTGGAGTCTTCCGGAGAACTATGGCTACACCTTC. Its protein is CAWSLPENYGYTF.

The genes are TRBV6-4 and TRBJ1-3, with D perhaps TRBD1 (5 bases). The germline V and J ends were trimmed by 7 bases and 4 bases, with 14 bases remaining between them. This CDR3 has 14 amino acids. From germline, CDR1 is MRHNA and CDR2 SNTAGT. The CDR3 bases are TGTGCCAGCATTTCCGACAGCGTAGGAAACACCATATATTTT. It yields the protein CASISDSVGNTIYF.

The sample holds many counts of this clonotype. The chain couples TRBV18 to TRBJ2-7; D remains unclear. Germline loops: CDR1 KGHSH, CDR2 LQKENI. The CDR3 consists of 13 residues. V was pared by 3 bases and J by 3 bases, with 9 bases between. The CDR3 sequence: CASSPLTNYEQYF. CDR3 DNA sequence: TGTGCCAGCTCACCGCTCACGAACTACGAGCAGTACTTC.

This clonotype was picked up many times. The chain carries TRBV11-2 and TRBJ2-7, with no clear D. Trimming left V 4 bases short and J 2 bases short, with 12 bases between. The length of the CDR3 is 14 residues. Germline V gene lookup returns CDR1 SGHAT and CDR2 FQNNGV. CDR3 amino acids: CASSYVGTTYEQYF. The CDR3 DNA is TGTGCCAGCAGCTACGTCGGCACCACCTACGAGCAGTACTTC.

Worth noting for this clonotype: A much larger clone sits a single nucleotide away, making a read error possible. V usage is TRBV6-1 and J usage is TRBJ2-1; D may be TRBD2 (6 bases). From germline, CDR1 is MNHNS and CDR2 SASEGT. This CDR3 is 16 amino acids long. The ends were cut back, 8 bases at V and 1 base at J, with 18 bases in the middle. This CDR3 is CASRGGGVGSYNEQFF. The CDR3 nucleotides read TGTGCCAGCCGGGGCGGAGGGGTAGGGTCCTACAATGAGCAGTTCTTC.

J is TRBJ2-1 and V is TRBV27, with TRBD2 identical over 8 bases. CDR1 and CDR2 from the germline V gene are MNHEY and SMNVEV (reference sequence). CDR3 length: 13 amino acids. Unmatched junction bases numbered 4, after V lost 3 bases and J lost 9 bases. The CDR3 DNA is TGTGCCAGCAGTTTCACGGCGGGGGGTGAGCAGTTCTTC. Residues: CASSFTAGGEQFF.

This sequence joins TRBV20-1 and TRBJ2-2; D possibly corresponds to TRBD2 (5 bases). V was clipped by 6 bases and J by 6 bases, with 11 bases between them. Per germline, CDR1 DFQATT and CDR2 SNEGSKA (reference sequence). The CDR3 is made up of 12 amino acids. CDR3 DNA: TGCAGTGCGAGGGTGAGGGCCGGGGAGCTGTTTTTT. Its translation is CSARVRAGELFF.

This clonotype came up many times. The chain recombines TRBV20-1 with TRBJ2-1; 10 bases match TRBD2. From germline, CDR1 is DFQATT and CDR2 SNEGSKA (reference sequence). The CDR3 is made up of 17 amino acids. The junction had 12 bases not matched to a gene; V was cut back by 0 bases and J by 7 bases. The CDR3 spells CSAREPRLAGARNEQFF. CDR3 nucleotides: TGCAGTGCTAGAGAGCCCAGGCTAGCGGGAGCGAGGAATGAGCAGTTCTTC.

This CDR3 is CASSQAGGETQYF. The CDR3 DNA follows: TGTGCCAGCAGCCAAGCGGGAGGAGAGACCCAGTACTTC. The gene calls are TRBV14 and TRBJ2-5; the match to TRBD2 covers 7 bases. This CDR3 has 13 amino acids. V shed 1 base and J 4 bases; nucleotides not matched to a gene: 0. Germline V gene lookup returns CDR1 SGHDN and CDR2 FVKESK. The complete variable domain, with remaining parts taken from reference TRBV14 and TRBJ2-5, reads EAGVTQFPSHSVIEKGQTVTLRCDPISGHDNLYWYRRVMGKEIKFLLHFVKESKQDESGMPNNRFLAERTGGTYSTLKVQPAELEDSGVYFCASSQAGGETQYFGPGTRLLVL.

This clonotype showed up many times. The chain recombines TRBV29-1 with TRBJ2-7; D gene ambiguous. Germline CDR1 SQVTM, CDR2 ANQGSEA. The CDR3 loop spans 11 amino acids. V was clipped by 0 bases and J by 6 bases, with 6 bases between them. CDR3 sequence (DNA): TGCAGCGTTGAAGACTCGGGCGAGCAGTACGTC. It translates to CSVEDSGEQYV.

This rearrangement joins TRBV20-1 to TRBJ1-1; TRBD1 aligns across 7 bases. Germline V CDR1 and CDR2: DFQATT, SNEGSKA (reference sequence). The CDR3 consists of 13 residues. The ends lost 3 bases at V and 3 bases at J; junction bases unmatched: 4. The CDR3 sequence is CSASTGTDTEAFF. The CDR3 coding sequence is TGCAGTGCTAGCACCGGGACAGACACTGAAGCTTTCTTT.

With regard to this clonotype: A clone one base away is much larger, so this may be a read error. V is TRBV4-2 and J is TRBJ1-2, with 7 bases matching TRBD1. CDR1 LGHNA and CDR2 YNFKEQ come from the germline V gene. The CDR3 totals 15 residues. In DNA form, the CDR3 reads TGTGCCAGCAGCCAAGATTTGGGGACAGCCTATGACTACACCTTC. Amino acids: CASSQDLGTAYDYTF.

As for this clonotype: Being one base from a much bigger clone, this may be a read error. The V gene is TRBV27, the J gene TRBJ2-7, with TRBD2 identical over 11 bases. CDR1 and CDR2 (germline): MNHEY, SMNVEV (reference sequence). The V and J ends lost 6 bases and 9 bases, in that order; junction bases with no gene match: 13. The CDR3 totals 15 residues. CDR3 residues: CASRYSGRAHHAQYF. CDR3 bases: TGTGCCAGCAGATATAGCGGGAGGGCCCACCACGCGCAGTACTTC.

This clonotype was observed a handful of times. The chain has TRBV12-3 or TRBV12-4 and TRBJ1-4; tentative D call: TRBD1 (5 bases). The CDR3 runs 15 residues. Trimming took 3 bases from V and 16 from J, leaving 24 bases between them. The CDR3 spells CASSFWGSASSLRFF. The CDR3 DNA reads TGTGCCAGCAGTTTTTGGGGCAGCGCCTCTTCCCTCCGGTTTTTT.

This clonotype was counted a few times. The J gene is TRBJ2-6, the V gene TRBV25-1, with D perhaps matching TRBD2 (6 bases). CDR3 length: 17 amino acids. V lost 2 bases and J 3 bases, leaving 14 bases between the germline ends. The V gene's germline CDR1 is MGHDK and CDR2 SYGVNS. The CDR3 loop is CASSEVGGEFGANVLTF. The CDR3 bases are TGTGCCAGCAGTGAAGTTGGAGGGGAGTTTGGGGCCAACGTCCTGACTTTC.

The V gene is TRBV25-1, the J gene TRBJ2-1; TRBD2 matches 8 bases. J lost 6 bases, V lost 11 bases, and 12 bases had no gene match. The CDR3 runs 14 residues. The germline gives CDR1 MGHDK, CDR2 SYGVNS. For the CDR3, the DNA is TGTGCCGCCTCCCGGGGGGGCCTATTCAATGAGCAGTTCTTC. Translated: CAASRGGLFNEQFF.

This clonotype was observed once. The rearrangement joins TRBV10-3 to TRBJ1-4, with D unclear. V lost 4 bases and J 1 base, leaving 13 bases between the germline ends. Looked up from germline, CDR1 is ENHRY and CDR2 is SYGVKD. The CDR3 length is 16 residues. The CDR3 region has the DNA TGTGCCATCAGTGGGCCCCGAAACGGAACTAATGAAAAACTGTTTTTT. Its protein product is CAISGPRNGTNEKLFF.

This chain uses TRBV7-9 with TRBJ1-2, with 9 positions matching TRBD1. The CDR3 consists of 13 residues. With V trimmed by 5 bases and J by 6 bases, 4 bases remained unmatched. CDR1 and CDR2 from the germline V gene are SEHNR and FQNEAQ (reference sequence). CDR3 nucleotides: TGTGCCAGCAGCCGGGGACAGGGCGATGGCTACACCTTC. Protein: CASSRGQGDGYTF.

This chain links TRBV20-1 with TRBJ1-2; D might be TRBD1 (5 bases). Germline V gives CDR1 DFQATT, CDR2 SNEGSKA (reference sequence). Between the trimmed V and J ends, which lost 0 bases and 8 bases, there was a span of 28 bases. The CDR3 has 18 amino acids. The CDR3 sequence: CSARDVGRGATYLEGYTF. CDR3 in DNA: TGCAGTGCTAGAGATGTAGGACGAGGGGCCACCTATTTGGAGGGCTACACCTTC.